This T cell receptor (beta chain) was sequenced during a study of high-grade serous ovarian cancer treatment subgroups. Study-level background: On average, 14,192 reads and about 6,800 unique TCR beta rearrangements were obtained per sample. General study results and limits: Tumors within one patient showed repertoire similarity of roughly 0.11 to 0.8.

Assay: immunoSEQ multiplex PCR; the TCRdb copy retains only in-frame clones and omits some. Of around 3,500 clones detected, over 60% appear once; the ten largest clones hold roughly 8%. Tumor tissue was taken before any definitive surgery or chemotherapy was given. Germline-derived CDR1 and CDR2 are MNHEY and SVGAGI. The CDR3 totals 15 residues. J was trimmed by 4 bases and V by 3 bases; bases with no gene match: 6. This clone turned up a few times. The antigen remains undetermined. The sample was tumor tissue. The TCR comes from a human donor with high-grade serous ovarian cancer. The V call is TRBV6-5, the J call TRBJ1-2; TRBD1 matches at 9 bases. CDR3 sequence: CASSYRQGVVYGYTF. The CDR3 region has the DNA TGTGCCAGCAGTTATCGACAGGGGGTTGTCTATGGCTACACCTTC.